These 22 T cell receptor beta chains originate from one sample sequenced in a study of lymphopenia after photon versus proton radiotherapy. Sequencing used immunoSEQ multiplex PCR; TCRdb keeps in-frame clones, though not all of them. The repertoire consists of fewer than 25,000 clones, with 84% occurring once and the leading ten covering about 22%. The sample here was peripheral blood, taken from a patient treated with photon-based radiotherapy. These receptors were taken from a man aged 35 to 55 with gastric cancer.

The chain combines TRBV9 with TRBJ2-1; no firm D call. CDR3 length: 15 amino acids. Trimming took off 4 bases at V and 5 bases at J, with 16 bases between the two ends. In germline, CDR1 is SGDLS, CDR2 YYNGEE. CDR3 bases: TGTGCCAGCAGCCCTTCCGGTAACGGCGACAATGAGCAGTTCTTC. It is translated as CASSPSGNGDNEQFF. The variable domain in full, completed from reference TRBV9 and TRBJ2-1, reads DSGVTQTPKHLITATGQRVTLRCSPRSGDLSVYWYQQSLDQGLQFLIQYYNGEERAKGNILERFSAQQFPDLHSELNLSSLELGDSALYFCASSPSGNGDNEQFFGPGTRLTVL.

This chain links TRBV25-1 with TRBJ2-1, with D possibly being TRBD1 or TRBD2 (6 bases each). Germline V CDR1 and CDR2: MGHDK, SYGVNS. This CDR3 contains 11 residues. Trimming took off 7 bases at V and 9 bases at J, with 10 bases between the two ends. The CDR3: CASNGGGEQFF. The CDR3 coding sequence is TGTGCCAGCAACGGGGGCGGTGAGCAGTTCTTC.

The V call is TRBV18, the J call TRBJ2-1, with D perhaps assigned TRBD1 or TRBD2 (5 bases each). V lost 3 bases and J lost 0, with 9 bases in between. This CDR3 spans 15 amino acids. Looked up from germline, CDR1 is KGHSH and CDR2 is LQKENI. DNA of the CDR3: TGTGCCAGCTCACCGGGACGGCGCTCCTACAATGAGCAGTTCTTC. Residues: CASSPGRRSYNEQFF.

V gene TRBV11-2 combines with J gene TRBJ2-2; D is perhaps TRBD1 (5 bases). The germline V gene has CDR1 SGHAT and CDR2 FQNNGV. Trimming shortened V by 4 bases and J by 4 bases, and 10 bases separated the two germline ends. The CDR3 has 14 residues. CDR3 in amino acids: CASSSVTGTGELFF. CDR3 in DNA: TGTGCCAGCAGCTCCGTAACAGGCACCGGGGAGCTGTTTTTT. The whole variable domain, remainder taken from reference TRBV11-2 and TRBJ2-2, is EAGVAQSPRYKIIEKRQSVAFWCNPISGHATLYWYQQILGQGPKLLIQFQNNGVVDDSQLPKDRFSAERLKGVDSTLKIQPAKLEDSAVYLCASSSVTGTGELFFGEGSRLTVL.

The gene calls are TRBV7-9 and TRBJ1-2; a possible D gene is TRBD1 (6 bases). V lost 5 bases to trimming and J lost 0 bases, with 16 bases between them. The germline V gene has CDR1 SEHNR and CDR2 FQNEAQ (reference sequence). This CDR3 has 16 residues. CDR3 residues: CASSTTGSEANYGYTF. CDR3 coding DNA: TGTGCCAGCAGCACCACAGGGTCAGAGGCTAACTATGGCTACACCTTC.

The rearrangement uses TRBV16 and TRBJ1-3; no definite D call. The CDR3 covers 13 residues. The germline gives CDR1 KGHSY, CDR2 FQNENV. V lost 4 bases, J lost 4 bases, and 8 bases lay in between. CDR3 in DNA: TGTGCCAGCAGCCCCGTACAGGGAAACACCATATATTTT. Encoded protein: CASSPVQGNTIYF.

V gene TRBV11-1 combines with J gene TRBJ2-3; no reliable D call. Per germline, CDR1 SGHAT and CDR2 FQDESV (reference sequence). Trimming stripped 2 bases from V and 0 bases from J, with 9 bases between. This CDR3 region has 15 residues. The CDR3 DNA follows: TGTGCCAGCAGCTTATTGACACCTAGCACAGATACGCAGTATTTT. It translates to CASSLLTPSTDTQYF.

This sequence joins TRBV11-3 and TRBJ1-5; TRBD1 is a possible D gene (5 bases). There are 16 residues in the CDR3. With 1 base removed from V and 7 bases from J, the gap between germline ends came to 17 bases. The V gene's germline CDR1 is SGHNT and CDR2 YENEEA. This CDR3 is CASSLVGGGSWQPQHF. DNA of the CDR3: TGTGCCAGCAGCTTAGTAGGCGGGGGGTCGTGGCAGCCCCAGCATTTT.

To note about this clone: This CDR3 fails to terminate in the conserved phenylalanine or tryptophan, so it likely reflects a read error. No DNA is shown, since the ends of the CDR3 on it are uncertain; the CDR3 is the one TCRdb lists. This chain connects TRBV4-1 to TRBJ1-6. The CDR3 contains 11 residues when both ends are counted. Germline V lookup: CDR1 MGHRA, CDR2 YSYEKL. CDR3 residues: CASTKSFGYKR.

This chain connects TRBV10-3 to TRBJ1-5, with unresolved D. Trimming stripped 0 bases from V and 5 bases from J, with 5 bases between. The CDR3 consists of 13 residues. CDR1 is ENHRY, CDR2 SYGVKD, per germline. CDR3 sequence: CAISESRDQPQHF. CDR3 in DNA: TGTGCCATCAGTGAGTCACGGGATCAGCCCCAGCATTTT.

This chain uses TRBV6-6 with TRBJ2-3; D assignment may be TRBD1 or TRBD2 (5 bases each). Trimming removed 0 bases at V and 2 bases at J, with 9 bases between. The CDR3 extends over 15 amino acids. The germline V gene has CDR1 MNHNY and CDR2 SVGAGI (reference sequence). CDR3 region: CASSYSGEPTDTQYF. CDR3 DNA sequence: TGTGCCAGCAGTTACTCAGGGGAGCCCACAGATACGCAGTATTTT.

The rearrangement links TRBV30 to TRBJ1-5; a weak D match, TRBD1 (5 bases). V lost 6 bases, J lost 9 bases, and 15 bases lay in between. Germline CDR1 and CDR2: GTSNPN and SVGIG (reference sequence). There are 12 residues in the CDR3. The DNA for the CDR3 is TGTGCCTGCTCCGGTGGGGGAGGGCCCCAGCATTTT. Residues: CACSGGGGPQHF. Based on the CDR3 plus reference TRBV30 and TRBJ1-5, the full variable domain is SQTIHQWPATLVQPVGSPLSLECTVEGTSNPNLYWYRQAAGRGLQLLFYSVGIGQISSEVPQNLSASRPQDRQFILSSKKLLLSDSGFYLCACSGGGGPQHFGDGTRLSIL.

This clone occurred a few times. The CDR3 coding sequence is TGTGCCAGCAGTGCCCACAGGGGAAGCACTGGGGCCAACGTCCTGACTTTC. Residues: CASSAHRGSTGANVLTF. The genes are TRBV6-1 and TRBJ2-6; 7 bases are a match to TRBD1. The V gene end was trimmed by 4 bases and the J gene end by 2 bases; junction bases not matched to a gene: 8. CDR1 and CDR2 (germline): MNHNS, SASEGT. This CDR3 has 17 residues.

The chain has TRBV30 and TRBJ2-6; D gene ambiguous. Per the germline V gene, CDR1 is GTSNPN and CDR2 is SVGIG (reference sequence). The CDR3 sequence is 15 residues long. V gave up 2 bases and J gave up 4 bases, with 12 bases separating them. The DNA for the CDR3 is TGTGCCTGGAGTAACGGATTAGGGGGGGCCAACGTCCTGACTTTC. Translated: CAWSNGLGGANVLTF. Looking up the rest from reference TRBV30 and TRBJ2-6 gives the full variable domain: SQTIHQWPATLVQPVGSPLSLECTVEGTSNPNLYWYRQAAGRGLQLLFYSVGIGQISSEVPQNLSASRPQDRQFILSSKKLLLSDSGFYLCAWSNGLGGANVLTFGAGSRLTVL.

The gene calls are TRBV5-6 and TRBJ1-6; the D gene is possibly TRBD1 (6 bases). The CDR3 is 15 amino acids. V was pared by 4 bases and J by 7 bases, with 15 bases between. CDR1 is SGHDT and CDR2 is YYEEEE in the germline V gene. CDR3: CASSPGQGENSPLHF. The CDR3 DNA reads TGTGCCAGCAGCCCGGGACAAGGGGAAAATTCACCCCTCCACTTT. The entire variable domain, with the rest obtained from reference TRBV5-6 and TRBJ1-6, is as follows: DAGVTQSPTHLIKTRGQQVTLRCSPKSGHDTVSWYQQALGQGPQFIFQYYEEEERQRGNFPDRFSGHQFPNYSSELNVNALLLGDSALYLCASSPGQGENSPLHFGNGTRLTVT.

This clone was recorded only once. Written as DNA, the CDR3 is TGCGCCAGCAGCTTGGCCCACGGGGAGCTGTTTTTT. Encoded protein: CASSLAHGELFF. The J gene is TRBJ2-2, the V gene TRBV5-1; D gene uncertain. Germline values: CDR1 SGHRS, CDR2 YFSETQ. The V and J ends lost 0 bases and 7 bases respectively, with 4 bases between them. The CDR3 consists of 12 residues.

This clone was recorded only once. The V and J genes are TRBV5-1 and TRBJ2-7, with 12 bases aligning to TRBD2. Trimming removed 4 bases from V and 2 bases from J; junction bases left unmatched: 7. Germline V lookup: CDR1 SGHRS, CDR2 YFSETQ. The CDR3 has 16 residues. CDR3 protein: CASSTSSGGAPYEQYF. The CDR3 coding sequence is TGCGCCAGCAGCACTTCTAGCGGGGGGGCCCCCTACGAGCAGTACTTC.

DNA for the CDR3: TGTGCCAGTAGTACGCCGGGACCCAAAGCTTTCTTT. Protein product: CASSTPGPKAFF. The rearrangement uses TRBV19 and TRBJ1-1; TRBD1 might be the D (5 bases). The CDR3 sequence is 12 residues long. The ends were cut back, 4 bases at V and 9 bases at J, with 12 bases in the middle. Germline V gives CDR1 LNHDA, CDR2 SQIVND (reference sequence).

The chain joins TRBV18 to TRBJ1-6; D gene ambiguous. Germline-derived CDR1 and CDR2 are KGHSH and LQKENI. The CDR3 extends over 14 amino acids. V lost 6 bases and J lost 7, with 13 bases in between. The CDR3: CASSFRASNSPLHF. CDR3 coding DNA: TGTGCCAGCTCGTTCCGGGCCTCAAATTCACCCCTCCACTTT. Variable domain in full (rest from reference TRBV18 and TRBJ1-6): NAGVMQNPRHLVRRRGQEARLRCSPMKGHSHVYWYRQLPEEGLKFMVYLQKENIIDESGMPKERFSAEFPKEGPSILRIQQVVRGDSAAYFCASSFRASNSPLHFGNGTRLTVT.

This rearrangement joins TRBV4-2 to TRBJ2-6; D not certain. This CDR3 contains 17 residues. Germline V lookup: CDR1 LGHNA, CDR2 YNFKEQ. Trimming shortened V by 3 bases and J by 0 bases, and 12 bases separated the two germline ends. The CDR3 loop is CASSHLSSFSGANVLTF. The CDR3 DNA sequence: TGTGCCAGCAGCCACCTGTCCTCCTTCTCTGGGGCCAACGTCCTGACTTTC.

J is TRBJ2-5 and V is TRBV7-2; TRBD1 might be the D (6 bases). This CDR3 region has 13 residues. The germline V and J ends were trimmed by 1 base and 4 bases, with 7 bases remaining between them. Germline V gives CDR1 SGHTA, CDR2 FQGNSA. The CDR3 DNA follows: TGTGCCAGCAGCTTAGACAGGGTAGAGACCCAGTACTTC. Translation: CASSLDRVETQYF. The entire variable domain, with the rest obtained from reference TRBV7-2 and TRBJ2-5, is as follows: GAGVSQSPSNKVTEKGKDVELRCDPISGHTALYWYRQSLGQGLEFLIYFQGNSAPDKSGLPSDRFSAERTGGSVSTLTIQRTQQEDSAVYLCASSLDRVETQYFGPGTRLLVL.

Concerning this clone: At one end, the junction sequence differs from germline, possibly due to a read error. This specimen includes other DNA sequences encoding the same CDR3. This chain connects TRBV10-3 to TRBJ2-7; 7 bases align to TRBD1. Germline V gene sequence: CDR1 ENHRY, CDR2 SYGVKD. The CDR3 sequence is 12 residues long. CDR3 residues: CAIGTAPYEQYF. Written as DNA, the CDR3 is TGTGCCATCGGGACAGCACCCTATGAGCAGTACTTC.